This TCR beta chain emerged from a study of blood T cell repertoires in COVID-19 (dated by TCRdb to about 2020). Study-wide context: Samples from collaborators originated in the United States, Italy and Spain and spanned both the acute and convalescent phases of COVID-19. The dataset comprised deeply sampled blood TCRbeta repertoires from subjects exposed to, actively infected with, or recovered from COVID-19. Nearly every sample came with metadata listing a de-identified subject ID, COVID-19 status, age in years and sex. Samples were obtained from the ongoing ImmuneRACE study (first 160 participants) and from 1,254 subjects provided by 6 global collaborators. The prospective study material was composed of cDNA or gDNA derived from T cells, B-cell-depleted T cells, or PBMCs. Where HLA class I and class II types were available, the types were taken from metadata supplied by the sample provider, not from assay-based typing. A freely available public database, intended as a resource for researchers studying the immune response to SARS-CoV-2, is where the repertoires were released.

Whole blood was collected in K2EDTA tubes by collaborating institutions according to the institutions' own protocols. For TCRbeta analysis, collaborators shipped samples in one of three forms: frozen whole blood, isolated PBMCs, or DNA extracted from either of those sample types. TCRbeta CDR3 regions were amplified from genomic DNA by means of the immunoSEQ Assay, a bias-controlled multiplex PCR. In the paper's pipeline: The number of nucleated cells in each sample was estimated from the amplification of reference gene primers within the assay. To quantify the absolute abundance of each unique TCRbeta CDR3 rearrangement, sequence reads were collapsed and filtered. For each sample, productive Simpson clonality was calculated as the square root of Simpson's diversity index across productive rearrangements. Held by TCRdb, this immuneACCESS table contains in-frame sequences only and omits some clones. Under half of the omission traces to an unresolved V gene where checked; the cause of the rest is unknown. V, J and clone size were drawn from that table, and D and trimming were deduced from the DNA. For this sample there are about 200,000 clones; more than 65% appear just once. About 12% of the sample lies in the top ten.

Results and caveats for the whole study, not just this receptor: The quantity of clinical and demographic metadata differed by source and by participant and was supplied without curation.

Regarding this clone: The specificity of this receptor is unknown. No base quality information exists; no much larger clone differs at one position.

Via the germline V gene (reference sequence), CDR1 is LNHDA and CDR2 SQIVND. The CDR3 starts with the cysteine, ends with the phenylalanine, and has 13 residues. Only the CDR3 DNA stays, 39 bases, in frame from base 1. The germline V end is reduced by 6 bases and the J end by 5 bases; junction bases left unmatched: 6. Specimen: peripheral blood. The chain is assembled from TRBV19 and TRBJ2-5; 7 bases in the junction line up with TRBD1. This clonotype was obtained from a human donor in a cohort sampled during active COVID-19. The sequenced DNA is TGTGCCAGTAGCAGGGGGTTACGGGAGACCCAGTACTTC. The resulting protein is CASSRGLRETQYF.